A single sample gave rise to the 29 T cell receptor beta chains below, sequenced in a study of control samples from healthy donors and cancer patients. This table comes from immunoSEQ multiplex PCR, and its TCRdb copy is limited to in-frame clones, with some not included. The sample carries some 120,000 clones, 75% to 95% recorded once. The sample taken for sequencing was blood. These receptors were collected from a young man in good health.

The J gene is TRBJ1-1, the V gene TRBV4-1; D is uncertain. Deletions cut 0 bases from V and 0 bases from J, with 14 bases between. Per the germline V gene, CDR1 is MGHRA and CDR2 is YSYEKL. The CDR3 contains 17 residues. CDR3 region: CASSQDLYETMNTEAFF. CDR3 DNA: TGCGCCAGCAGCCAAGATTTATACGAGACAATGAACACTGAAGCTTTCTTT.

This clone was detected once. J is TRBJ2-3 and V is TRBV3-1 (or the pseudogene TRBV3-2), with TRBD2 identical over 11 bases. Germline V CDR1 and CDR2: LGHDT, YNNKEL (reference sequence). V lost 4 bases and J lost 2; bases outside the gene matches: 8. The CDR3 length is 17 residues. The CDR3 reads CASSLKRLAGFTDTQYF. The CDR3 region has the DNA TGTGCCAGCAGCCTAAAAAGACTAGCGGGGTTCACAGATACGCAGTATTTT.

The chain links TRBV5-8 to TRBJ1-5, with a tentative D call TRBD1 (5 bases). The length of the CDR3 is 12 residues. In germline, CDR1 is SGHTS, CDR2 YDEGEE. The V and J ends lost 1 base and 6 bases respectively, with 5 bases between them. The CDR3 DNA sequence: TGTGCCAGCAGCTTGAGGGGTCAGCCCCAGCATTTT. It is translated as CASSLRGQPQHF.

Concerning this clone: This sample includes further DNA sequences coding for the same CDR3. This chain uses TRBV5-1 with TRBJ2-2; 10 bases match TRBD1. The CDR3 totals 16 residues. CDR1 SGHRS and CDR2 YFSETQ come from the germline V gene. After removal of 4 bases from V and 2 bases from J, the junction contained 5 bases not matched to a gene. Written as DNA, the CDR3 is TGCGCCAGCAGCGGGCGGACAGGGGGAAACACCGGGGAGCTGTTTTTT. This sequence encodes CASSGRTGGNTGELFF.

The chain uses TRBV2 and TRBJ2-3; 7 bases match TRBD1. From germline, CDR1 is SNHLY and CDR2 FYNNEI. This CDR3 region has 13 residues. V lost 9 bases and J lost 2; bases outside the gene matches: 5. CDR3 sequence (DNA): TGTGCCAGACGACAGGGATTCACAGATACGCAGTATTTT. Translating it yields CARRQGFTDTQYF.

V gene TRBV9 combines with J gene TRBJ1-4; D ambiguous. The CDR3 totals 14 residues. CDR1 and CDR2 (germline): SGDLS, YYNGEE. V lost 5 bases and J lost 6, with 14 bases in between. The CDR3 here is CASSQRTGDEKLFF. The CDR3, as DNA: TGTGCCAGCAGTCAGAGGACCGGGGATGAAAAACTGTTTTTT.

This clone was counted only a few times. The chain is built from TRBV3-1 (or the pseudogene TRBV3-2) and TRBJ2-5; 15 bases match TRBD2. Germline loops: CDR1 LGHDT, CDR2 YNNKEL (reference sequence). The CDR3 spans 17 residues. The ends lost 5 bases at V and 1 base at J; junction bases unmatched: 5. CDR3 amino acids: CASSGTSGGRGQETQYF. CDR3 in DNA: TGTGCCAGCAGCGGGACTAGCGGGGGGCGAGGCCAAGAGACCCAGTACTTC.

V and J are TRBV5-1 and TRBJ2-7; TRBD1 aligns across 7 bases. V lost 4 bases and J lost 0; bases outside the gene matches: 4. The CDR3 consists of 14 residues. Germline CDR1 SGHRS, CDR2 YFSETQ. In DNA form, the CDR3 reads TGCGCCAGCAGCCCAGGACAGGTCTCCTACGAGCAGTACTTC. It specifies CASSPGQVSYEQYF.

The V gene is TRBV6-5, the J gene TRBJ1-6; no reliable D call. CDR3 length: 11 residues. Trimming removed 6 bases from V and 9 bases from J, with 6 bases in between. Germline CDR1 MNHEY, CDR2 SVGAGI. CDR3 in DNA: TGTGCCAGCAGAAAAGCTTCACCCCTCCACTTT. It yields the protein CASRKASPLHF.

A single count supports this clone. The chain has TRBV7-6 and TRBJ2-7; 7 nucleotides match TRBD2. Germline CDR1 reads SGHVS; CDR2 reads FNYEAQ. The CDR3 consists of 13 residues. Losses at the gene ends were 5 bases for V and 1 base for J; bases not matched to a gene: 2. This CDR3 is CASSTGGSYEQYF. In DNA, the CDR3 is TGTGCCAGCAGCACGGGGGGATCCTACGAGCAGTACTTC.

The rearrangement joins TRBV19 to TRBJ2-7, with D unresolved. The CDR3 length is 14 residues. Germline V CDR1 and CDR2: LNHDA, SQIVND (reference sequence). V lost 3 bases, J lost 7 bases, and 16 bases lay in between. CDR3 sequence reads: CASSIDAGPGEQYF. The CDR3 region has the DNA TGTGCCAGTAGTATTGACGCCGGGCCTGGAGAGCAGTACTTC. The full variable domain, completed using reference TRBV19 and TRBJ2-7, is DGGITQSPKYLFRKEGQNVTLSCEQNLNHDAMYWYRQDPGQGLRLIYYSQIVNDFQKGDIAEGYSVSREKKESFPLTVTSAQKNPTAFYLCASSIDAGPGEQYFGPGTRLTVT.

The rearrangement links TRBV11-3 to TRBJ1-3; D remains ambiguous. Germline V gene sequence: CDR1 SGHNT, CDR2 YENEEA. The length of the CDR3 is 13 residues. V gave up 1 base and J gave up 9 bases, with 10 bases separating them. In DNA, the CDR3 is TGTGCCAGCAGCTTAGGCAGCGGAGGCACCATATATTTT. This gives the protein CASSLGSGGTIYF. Complete variable domain (other parts from reference TRBV11-3 and TRBJ1-3): EAGVVQSPRYKIIEKKQPVAFWCNPISGHNTLYWYLQNLGQGPELLIRYENEEAVDDSQLPKDRFSAERLKGVDSTLKIQPAELGDSAVYLCASSLGSGGTIYFGEGSWLTVV.

The chain joins TRBV30 to TRBJ1-1; no clear D. Trimming cost V 1 base and J 0 bases, with 6 bases left between them. CDR1 is GTSNPN, CDR2 SVGIG, per germline (reference sequence). The CDR3 runs 13 residues. The DNA for the CDR3 is TGTGCCTGGAGTGCTACTGTGAACACTGAAGCTTTCTTT. This codes for CAWSATVNTEAFF. The whole variable domain, filled in from reference TRBV30 and TRBJ1-1, reads SQTIHQWPATLVQPVGSPLSLECTVEGTSNPNLYWYRQAAGRGLQLLFYSVGIGQISSEVPQNLSASRPQDRQFILSSKKLLLSDSGFYLCAWSATVNTEAFFGQGTRLTVV.

The J gene is TRBJ2-3, the V gene TRBV20-1; the match to TRBD2 covers 9 bases. Trimming cost V 3 bases and J 2 bases; bases outside gene matches: 9. Germline CDR1 and CDR2: DFQATT and SNEGSKA (reference sequence). This CDR3 comprises 16 residues. CDR3 amino acids: CSASLPSGNPTDTQYF. In DNA form, the CDR3 reads TGCAGTGCTAGTCTTCCTAGCGGGAACCCCACAGATACGCAGTATTTT.

The V call is TRBV6-5, the J call TRBJ1-2; tentatively, D is TRBD1 (5 bases). The CDR3 has 13 residues. V was clipped by 2 bases and J by 8 bases, with 12 bases between them. CDR1 MNHEY and CDR2 SVGAGI come from the germline V gene. CDR3 sequence: CASSYEGRWGYTF. Written as DNA, the CDR3 is TGTGCCAGCAGTTACGAGGGGCGGTGGGGCTACACCTTC.

The chain joins TRBV6-5 to TRBJ2-5, with D possibly matching TRBD1 (6 bases). The V gene's germline CDR1 is MNHEY and CDR2 SVGAGI. This CDR3 comprises 16 residues. The ends were cut back, 4 bases at V and 6 bases at J, with 21 bases in the middle. CDR3 loop: CASSSVRNRDSKTQYF. CDR3 nucleotide sequence: TGTGCCAGCAGTTCCGTCCGAAACAGGGATTCGAAGACCCAGTACTTC.

This clone was counted once. The chain employs TRBV30 and TRBJ1-3, with D unresolved. The CDR3 contains 16 residues. The germline V gene has CDR1 GTSNPN and CDR2 SVGIG (reference sequence). V shed 0 bases and J shed 0 bases, with 12 bases lying between them. The CDR3, as DNA: TGTGCCTGGAGTGTAAAGGCTAAAGCCTCTGGAAACACCATATATTTT. The encoded protein is CAWSVKAKASGNTIYF.

This chain connects TRBV29-1 to TRBJ1-5; TRBD1 matches at 12 bases. The germline V gene encodes CDR1 SQVTM and CDR2 ANQGSEA. V trimming: 7 bases; J trimming: 7 bases; junction bases outside the gene matches: 8. This CDR3 contains 14 residues. CDR3 protein: CSASGTGGHQPQHF. CDR3 sequence (DNA): TGCAGCGCTTCCGGGACAGGGGGCCACCAGCCCCAGCATTTT.

The CDR3 nucleotides read TGTGCCAGCAGTTCCATGAGACATTCACCCCTCCACTTT. Translated, it gives CASSSMRHSPLHF. The V gene is TRBV12-3 or TRBV12-4, the J gene TRBJ1-6; D remains unclear. The V end was cut by 4 bases, the J end by 8 bases, with 9 bases between. The CDR3 has 13 residues.

The chain links TRBV6-6 to TRBJ1-2; 8 nucleotides agree with TRBD1. Germline CDR1 reads MNHNY; CDR2 reads SVGAGI (reference sequence). The CDR3 contains 14 residues. V trimming: 5 bases; J trimming: 4 bases; junction bases outside the gene matches: 6. This CDR3 is CASSARGRSYGYTF. The DNA of the CDR3 is TGTGCCAGCAGTGCCAGGGGGCGTAGCTATGGCTACACCTTC.

This chain joins TRBV9 and TRBJ1-1; 9 nucleotides match TRBD1. Germline trimming cut 0 bases from V and 6 bases from J; bases unmatched to any gene: 6. This CDR3 region has 15 residues. CDR1 is SGDLS and CDR2 is YYNGEE in the germline V gene. The CDR3 region has the DNA TGTGCCAGCAGCGTAGAGGAAACAGGGGGCCCTGAAGCTTTCTTT. Translating it yields CASSVEETGGPEAFF.

This rearrangement joins TRBV7-9 to TRBJ2-1, with TRBD2 matching 11 bases. J gave up 8 bases and V 2 bases, and 8 bases lay outside the gene matches. The CDR3 has 16 amino acids. In germline, CDR1 is SEHNR, CDR2 FQNEAQ (reference sequence). CDR3 DNA sequence: TGTGCCAGCAGCTTAATTAGCGGGGGGGCATTCGATGAGCAGTTCTTC. It encodes CASSLISGGAFDEQFF.

This chain uses TRBV30 with TRBJ1-1; weak D call: TRBD1 (5 bases). V was trimmed by 6 bases and J by 11 bases, leaving 16 bases between them. The CDR3 runs 11 residues. Germline CDR1 GTSNPN, CDR2 SVGIG (reference sequence). Here the CDR3 DNA reads TGTGCCTGTGGTTGGGGCGGTGTCGCTTTCTTT. Its protein is CACGWGGVAFF. Using reference TRBV30 and TRBJ1-1 for the parts outside the CDR3, the full variable domain is SQTIHQWPATLVQPVGSPLSLECTVEGTSNPNLYWYRQAAGRGLQLLFYSVGIGQISSEVPQNLSASRPQDRQFILSSKKLLLSDSGFYLCACGWGGVAFFGQGTRLTVV.

The chain is built from TRBV15 and TRBJ1-5; D is possibly TRBD1 (5 bases). The CDR3 totals 15 residues. CDR1 LNHNV and CDR2 YYDKDF come from the germline V gene (reference sequence). Trimming shortened V by 3 bases and J by 3 bases, and 12 bases separated the two germline ends. CDR3 nucleotides: TGTGCCACCAGCAGGCAGGGCGGAAACAATCAGCCCCAGCATTTT. Protein: CATSRQGGNNQPQHF.

The V call is TRBV6-4, the J call TRBJ2-1, with 12 bases fitting TRBD2. CDR3 length: 15 amino acids. CDR1 and CDR2 (germline): MRHNA, SNTAGT. The V gene end was trimmed by 5 bases and the J gene end by 4 bases; junction bases not matched to a gene: 3. The CDR3 sequence is CASSWTSGAYNEQFF. The CDR3 DNA reads as TGTGCCAGCAGTTGGACTAGCGGGGCTTACAATGAGCAGTTCTTC.

CDR3 DNA: TGCGCCAGCAGTGAGCGGCGGGAGTTAGCCAAAAACATTCAGTACTTC. It translates to CASSERRELAKNIQYF. The rearrangement joins TRBV10-1 to TRBJ2-4; 7 positions agree with TRBD2. J lost 0 bases, V lost 2 bases, and 4 bases had no gene match. Germline values: CDR1 WNHNN, CDR2 SYGVQD (reference sequence). The CDR3 has 16 residues.

This chain links TRBV11-2 with TRBJ1-2, with D unresolved. V dropped 3 bases and J dropped 8 bases, with 7 bases sitting between them. The CDR3 is 11 residues long. Germline V CDR1 and CDR2: SGHAT, FQNNGV. The CDR3 bases are TGTGCCAGCAGCTTGGTGAGGGGCTACACCTTC. Amino acid sequence: CASSLVRGYTF.

The rearrangement joins TRBV15 to TRBJ2-5; D is possibly TRBD1 (6 bases). V shed 2 bases and J shed 4 bases, with 11 bases lying between them. This CDR3 has 14 amino acids. Germline V CDR1 and CDR2: LNHNV, YYDKDF (reference sequence). CDR3 protein: CATSRQGIGETQYF. The CDR3 DNA is TGTGCCACCAGCAGACAGGGGATCGGAGAGACCCAGTACTTC.

Concerning this clone itself: This sample also contains other DNA sequences that code for the same CDR3. V is TRBV5-1 and J is TRBJ2-5; 9 bases line up with TRBD1. J gave up 1 base and V 4 bases, and 5 bases lay outside the gene matches. Looked up from germline, CDR1 is SGHRS and CDR2 is YFSETQ. The CDR3 loop spans 15 amino acids. The CDR3 DNA follows: TGCGCCAGCAGCGGGTTGGGACAGGGCCAAGAGACCCAGTACTTC. Translating gives CASSGLGQGQETQYF.